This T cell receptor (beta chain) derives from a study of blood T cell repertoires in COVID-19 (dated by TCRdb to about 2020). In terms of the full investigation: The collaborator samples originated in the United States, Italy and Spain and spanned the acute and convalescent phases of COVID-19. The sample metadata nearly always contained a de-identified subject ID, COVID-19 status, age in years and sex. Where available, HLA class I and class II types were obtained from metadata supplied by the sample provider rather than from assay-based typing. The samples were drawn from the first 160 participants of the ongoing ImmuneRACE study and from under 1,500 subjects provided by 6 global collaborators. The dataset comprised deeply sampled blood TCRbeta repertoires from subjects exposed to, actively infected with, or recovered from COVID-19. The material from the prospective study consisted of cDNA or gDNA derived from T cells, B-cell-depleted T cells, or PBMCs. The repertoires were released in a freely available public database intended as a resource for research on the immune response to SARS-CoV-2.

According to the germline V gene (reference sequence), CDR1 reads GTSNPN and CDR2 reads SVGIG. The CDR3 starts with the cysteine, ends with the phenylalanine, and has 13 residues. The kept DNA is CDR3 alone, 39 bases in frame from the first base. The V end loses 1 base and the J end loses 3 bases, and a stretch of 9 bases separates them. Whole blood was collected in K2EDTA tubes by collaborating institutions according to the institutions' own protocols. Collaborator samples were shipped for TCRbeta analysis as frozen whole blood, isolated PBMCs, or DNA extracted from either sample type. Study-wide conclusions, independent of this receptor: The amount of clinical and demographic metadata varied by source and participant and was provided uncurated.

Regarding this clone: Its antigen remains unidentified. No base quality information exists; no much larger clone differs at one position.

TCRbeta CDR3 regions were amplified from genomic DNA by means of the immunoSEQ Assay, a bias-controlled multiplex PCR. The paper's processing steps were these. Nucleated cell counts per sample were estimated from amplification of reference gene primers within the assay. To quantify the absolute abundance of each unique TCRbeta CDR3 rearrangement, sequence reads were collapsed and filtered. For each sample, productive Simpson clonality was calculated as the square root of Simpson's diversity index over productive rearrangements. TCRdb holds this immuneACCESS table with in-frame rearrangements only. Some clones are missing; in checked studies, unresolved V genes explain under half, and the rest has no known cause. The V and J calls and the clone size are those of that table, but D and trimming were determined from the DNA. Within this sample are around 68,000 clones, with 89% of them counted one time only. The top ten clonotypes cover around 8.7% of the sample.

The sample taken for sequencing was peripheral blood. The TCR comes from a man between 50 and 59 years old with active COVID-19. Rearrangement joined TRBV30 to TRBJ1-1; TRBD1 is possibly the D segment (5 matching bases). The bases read TGTGCCTGGAGTGAGGGGTTTTACACTGAAGCTTTCTTT. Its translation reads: CAWSEGFYTEAFF.